The clone carrying this T cell receptor beta chain was picked up a small number of times. The antigen is undetermined. The read halts 3 residues ahead of the CDR3 end, with the missing end drawn from the germline J gene. This entry belongs to a study of T cell clonality in common variable immunodeficiency. Whole-study results and caveats: Common variable immunodeficiency TCR beta sequences reportedly had fewer deletions and N-nucleotide insertions.

The J segment lost 4 bases and the V segment lost 7 bases, leaving 10 bases of the junction unmatched. The CDR3 is 15 amino acids. CDR1 and CDR2 (germline): SGHRS, YFSETQ. The method was immunoSEQ multiplex PCR; TCRdb's version includes in-frame clones alone and lacks a portion of them. Sampling found about 42,000 clones, none seen once. The sample consisted of peripheral blood mononuclear cells. The V and J genes are TRBV5-1 and TRBJ2-3; 9 nucleotides agree with TRBD2. The TCR sequence derives from a human donor with common variable immunodeficiency. CDR3 in amino acids: CASEIAGEAADTQYF. Partial CDR3 DNA: TGCGCCAGCGAAATAGCGGGAGAGGCCGCAGATACG.